The entry below gives a single T cell receptor (beta chain) sequence along with its context. Antigen: not known. The data originate from a study of cytomegalovirus exposure and HLA in healthy donors. Whole-study results and caveats: The study found most TCR sequences rare, yet found some public TCRs in many donors.

The donors were members of the roughly 120-subject validation cohort (separate from the roughly 670-subject first cohort). Clones were read by immunoSEQ multiplex PCR, and TCRdb kept only the in-frame ones, dropping some. The sample consists of 90,000 to 120,000 clones, about 94% of them appearing once. Sequencing used PBMCs. The sequence came from a woman younger than 30 in good health and CMV-seronegative.

Here the CDR3 reads CASSSEQLGGEKLFF. CDR3 sequence (DNA): TGTGCCAGCAGTTCCGAACAGCTAGGAGGTGAAAAACTGTTTTTT. This chain uses TRBV28 with TRBJ1-4, with D unclear. Trimming removed 4 bases from V and 7 bases from J, with 16 bases in between. Germline V gene data show CDR1 as MDHEN and CDR2 as SYDVKM. This CDR3 region has 15 residues.